Sequencing of this T cell receptor (beta chain) was carried out in a study of blood T cell repertoires in COVID-19. About the study: PBMCs, B-cell-depleted T cells, or T cells were the source of the cDNA or gDNA that made up the material.

This CDR3 has 12 amino acids. The germline CDR1 and CDR2 sequences are SQVTM and ANQGSEA. V lost 4 bases and J lost 7; bases outside the gene matches: 7. Cohort placement rested on clinical history that participants reported themselves. Symptom resolution, clearance, or two negative PCRs marked the recovered donors of Cohort 3. How the authors handled the data: Quantification of nucleated cells was approximated via reference gene primer amplification. Here immunoSEQ multiplex PCR was the method, and the copy in TCRdb shows in-frame clones only, minus some. The V and J calls and clone size come from that table; D and trimming were worked out from the DNA. The data contain fewer than 300,000 clones, 65% to 90% of them singletons.

The specimen was PBMCs or T cells enriched from blood (not recorded which). This TCR came from a man younger than 30 who had recovered from COVID-19. This chain links TRBV29-1 with TRBJ2-7; TRBD1 matches at 7 bases. Written as DNA, the CDR3 is TGCAGCGTTGGCACAGGGGAACGAGAGCAGTACTTC. Translation gives CSVGTGEREQYF.